The rows below give T cell receptor beta chains drawn from one sample of a study of T cell responses to AZD1222 COVID-19 vaccine. The protocol was immunoSEQ multiplex PCR, while the TCRdb copy is restricted to in-frame clones and leaves out a portion. The data contain roughly 95,000 clones, approximately 90% of them singletons. Sequencing used peripheral blood, obtained 28 days after the second AZD1222 dose. These TCRs come from an adult who received the AZD1222 COVID-19 vaccine. CDR3s include the opening cysteine and the closing phenylalanine or tryptophan. A D gene is named only where the DNA matches it firmly. Clone size, where shown, is once, few, many, or a class for clones that have expanded.

v_call	d_call	clone_size	j_call	cdr3_nt	cdr3_aa
TRBV4-2	.	.	TRBJ2-7	TGTGCCAGCAGCCAAGTAGAGGGGCTCACATCCTACGAGCAGTACTTC	CASSQVEGLTSYEQYF
TRBV7-8	TRBD2	once	TRBJ2-7	TGTGCCAGCAGCTTTCCCGGGGGGGGAGATAGGATATACGAGCAGTACTTC	CASSFPGGGDRIYEQYF
TRBV5-1	.	.	TRBJ1-2	TGCGCCAGCAGCTTGGCATTGGAGGCCGAATATGGCTACACCTTC	CASSLALEAEYGYTF
TRBV7-8	.	.	TRBJ2-7	TGTGCCAGCAGCCCTAGTAGCAGGGGGGGGTACTACGAGCAGTACTTC	CASSPSSRGGYYEQYF
TRBV11-2	.	.	TRBJ1-3	TGTGCCAGCAGCTCTTTCGGGGCGTCTGGAAACACCATATATTTT	CASSSFGASGNTIYF
TRBV28	TRBD1	.	TRBJ2-1	TGTGCCAGCAGTTTTGAAGGGGGCCCCTACAATGAGCAGTTCTTC	CASSFEGGPYNEQFF
TRBV2	.	.	TRBJ2-3	TGTGTCAGCCTGGTAGGTCGCACAGATACGCAGTATTTT	CVSLVGRTDTQYF
TRBV4-2	.	.	TRBJ2-7	TGTGCCAGCAGCCCAAGGGACGGGAGCTCCTACGAGCAGTACTTC	CASSPRDGSSYEQYF
TRBV19	.	.	TRBJ2-3	TGTGCCAGTAGTATGGGTCAGCTCCGAAGCACAGATACGCAGTATTTT	CASSMGQLRSTDTQYF
TRBV7-3	.	.	TRBJ2-3	TGTGCCAGCAGCTTTCCCTTTCGGCAGACAGATACGCAGTATTTT	CASSFPFRQTDTQYF
TRBV4-1	TRBD1	.	TRBJ2-1	TGCGCCAGCAGCCCGGCCGACAGGGGGGGTGTAAATGAGCAGTTCTTC	CASSPADRGGVNEQFF
TRBV27	.	once	TRBJ1-2	TGTGCCAGCAGTTTCGGGCAGGGAAGATATGGCTACACCTTC	CASSFGQGRYGYTF
TRBV9	TRBD1	.	TRBJ1-4	TGTGCCAGCACCGTCGGACAGGGGTTTGGTGAAAAACTGTTTTTT	CASTVGQGFGEKLFF
TRBV6-6	.	.	TRBJ1-3	TGTGCCAGCAATCCGAGCTCTGGAAACACCATATATTTT	CASNPSSGNTIYF
TRBV24-1	TRBD1	.	TRBJ2-7	TGTGCCACCAGTGATTTGCTTTGGGGATACAGGGGGCACACCTACGAGCAGTACTTC	CATSDLLWGYRGHTYEQYF
TRBV5-4	TRBD1	.	TRBJ1-2	TGTGCCAGCAGCCGGACAGGGGAAGGCTACACCTTC	CASSRTGEGYTF
TRBV6-2/TRBV6-3	.	once	TRBJ1-2	TGTGCCAGCAGCGAGATTTACAGGAGTTCTAACTATGGCTACACCTTC	CASSEIYRSSNYGYTF
TRBV11-1	.	.	TRBJ1-4	TGTGCCAGCAGCCCCCGGGACTACAGTGGTGAAAAACTGTTTTTT	CASSPRDYSGEKLFF
TRBV30	.	.	TRBJ1-2	TGTGCCTGGAGTGTAGATTCGGGTGGCTATGGCTACACCTTC	CAWSVDSGGYGYTF
TRBV6-5	.	.	TRBJ1-1	TGTGCCATCGACCAGGCAGGGGTCACTGAAGCTTTCTTT	CAIDQAGVTEAFF
TRBV30	.	.	TRBJ1-3	TGTGCCTGGAGTCAGGTCTCTGGAAACACCATATATTTT	CAWSQVSGNTIYF
TRBV11-3	.	.	TRBJ2-1	TGTGCCAGCAGCTTAGACTGGGGGCCGTCGCGGTTCTTC	CASSLDWGPSRFF
TRBV11-1	.	.	TRBJ1-1	TGTGCCAGCAGCTTTAGCGGAAACACTGAAGCTTTCTTT	CASSFSGNTEAFF
TRBV30	.	.	TRBJ2-7	TGTGCCTGGAGTGGTCGAAGAGTGGGACGGAAGAACTCCTACGAGCAGTACTTC	CAWSGRRVGRKNSYEQYF
TRBV3-1/TRBV3-2	TRBD1	.	TRBJ2-2	TGTGCCAGCAGCAGGGGACAGGGATCGAACACCGGGGAGCTGTTTTTT	CASSRGQGSNTGELFF
TRBV11-3	.	.	TRBJ1-4	TGTGCCAGCAGCTCGGGCTGGAAACTGTTTTTT	CASSSGWKLFF
TRBV5-4	.	.	TRBJ1-1	TGTGCCAGCAGCGGCACTAAAGGAGTCCTGAACACTGAAGCTTTCTTT	CASSGTKGVLNTEAFF
TRBV29-1	TRBD1	.	TRBJ1-1	TGCAGCGTTGTTCACAGGGGAGTTAACACTGAAGCTTTCTTT	CSVVHRGVNTEAFF
TRBV11-3	.	.	TRBJ2-7	TGTGCCAGCAGCCTCAATTCAGCGGAAGGGCAGTACTTC	CASSLNSAEGQYF
TRBV5-1	.	.	TRBJ2-5	TGCGCCAGCAGCTTAAGTATGGAGACCCAGTACTTC	CASSLSMETQYF
TRBV28	.	once	TRBJ1-5	TGTGCCAGCAGTTTATTGCAGGAAAATCAGCCCCAGCATTTT	CASSLLQENQPQHF
TRBV4-1	.	.	TRBJ2-6	TGCGCCAGCAGCCAAGATGAGGGGCCGGGGGCCAACGTCCTGACTTTC	CASSQDEGPGANVLTF
TRBV5-3	.	.	TRBJ2-3	TGTGCCAGAAGCTTGATTGGACCCACAGATACGCAGTATTTT	CARSLIGPTDTQYF
TRBV11-2	.	.	TRBJ1-3	TGTGCCAGCAGCTCGGGCCCTGGAAACACCATATATTTT	CASSSGPGNTIYF
TRBV28	TRBD1	.	TRBJ1-3	TGTGCCAGCAGTTTATCGCAGGGGGCTGGAAACACCATATATTTT	CASSLSQGAGNTIYF
TRBV28	.	.	TRBJ1-6	TGTGCCAGCATGATCCCCCCCGGCGGTTCACCCCTCCACTTT	CASMIPPGGSPLHF
TRBV5-1	.	.	TRBJ2-1	TGCGCCAGCAGCTTGGCCCCTCAGGATGCGAATGAGCAGTTCTTC	CASSLAPQDANEQFF
TRBV3-1/TRBV3-2	.	.	TRBJ2-3	TGTGCCAGCAGCCAAGATGTAGGGACGCAGTATTTT	CASSQDVGTQYF
TRBV24-1	TRBD1	once	TRBJ2-2	TGTGCCACCAGTGATCCTTCCGGGACAGCGAACACCGGGGAGCTGTTTTTT	CATSDPSGTANTGELFF
TRBV5-8	TRBD1	.	TRBJ1-5	TGTGCCAGCAGCGGGTCGACAGGGGAGGCGGTACGGAATCAGCCCCAGCATTTT	CASSGSTGEAVRNQPQHF
TRBV29-1	TRBD1	.	TRBJ1-1	TGCAGCGTTGGGGACAGGGGAGCTGAAGCTTTCTTT	CSVGDRGAEAFF
TRBV11-3	TRBD2	.	TRBJ2-3	TGTGCCAGCAGCTCCGGGACTAGCGGGGTTTTAACAGATACGCAGTATTTT	CASSSGTSGVLTDTQYF
TRBV6-5	TRBD1	.	TRBJ2-1	TGTGCCAGCAGGGTGAGGGGGCTGGGTGTGAATGAGCAGTTCTTC	CASRVRGLGVNEQFF
TRBV10-3	.	.	TRBJ1-5	TGTGCCATCAGTGAGTCACAAAATCAGCCCCAGCATTTT	CAISESQNQPQHF